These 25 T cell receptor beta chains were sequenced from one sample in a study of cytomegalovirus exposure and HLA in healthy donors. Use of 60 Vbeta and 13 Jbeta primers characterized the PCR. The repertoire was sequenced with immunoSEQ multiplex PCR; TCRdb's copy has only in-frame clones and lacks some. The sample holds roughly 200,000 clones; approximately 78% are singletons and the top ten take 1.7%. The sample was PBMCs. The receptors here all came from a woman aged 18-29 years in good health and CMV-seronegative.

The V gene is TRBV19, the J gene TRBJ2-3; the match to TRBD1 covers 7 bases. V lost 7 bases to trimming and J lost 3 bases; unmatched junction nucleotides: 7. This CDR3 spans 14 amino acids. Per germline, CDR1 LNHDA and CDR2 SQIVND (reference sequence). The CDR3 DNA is TGTGCCAGTAAAGGAGACAGGGTTACAGATACGCAGTATTTT. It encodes CASKGDRVTDTQYF.

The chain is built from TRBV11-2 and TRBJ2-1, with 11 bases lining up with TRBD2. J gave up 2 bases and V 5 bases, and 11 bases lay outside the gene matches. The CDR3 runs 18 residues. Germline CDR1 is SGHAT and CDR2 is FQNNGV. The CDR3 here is CASSLGTSGAPPYNEQFF. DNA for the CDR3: TGTGCCAGCAGCCTAGGGACTAGCGGAGCCCCCCCCTACAATGAGCAGTTCTTC.

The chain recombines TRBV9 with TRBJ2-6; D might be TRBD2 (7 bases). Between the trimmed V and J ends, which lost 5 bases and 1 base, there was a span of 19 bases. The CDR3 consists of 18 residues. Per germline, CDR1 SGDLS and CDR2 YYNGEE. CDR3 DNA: TGTGCCAGCAGTGCCCCCGGGGGGCGCCTGTCTGGGGCCAACGTCCTGACTTTC. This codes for CASSAPGGRLSGANVLTF.

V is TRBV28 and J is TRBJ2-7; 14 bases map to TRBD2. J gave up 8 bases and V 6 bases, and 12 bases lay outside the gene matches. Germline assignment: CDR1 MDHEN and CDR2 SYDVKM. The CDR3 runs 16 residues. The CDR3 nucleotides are TGTGCCAGCAGGGAGGGACTAGCGGGAGTTATCGGGCAGCAGTACTTC. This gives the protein CASREGLAGVIGQQYF.

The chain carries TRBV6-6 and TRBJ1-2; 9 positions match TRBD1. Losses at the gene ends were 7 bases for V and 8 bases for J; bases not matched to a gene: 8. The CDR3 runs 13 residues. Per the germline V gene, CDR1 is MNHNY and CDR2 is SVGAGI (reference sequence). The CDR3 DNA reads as TGTGCCAGCATCGAGGGGGACAGGGACGGCTACACCTTC. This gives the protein CASIEGDRDGYTF.

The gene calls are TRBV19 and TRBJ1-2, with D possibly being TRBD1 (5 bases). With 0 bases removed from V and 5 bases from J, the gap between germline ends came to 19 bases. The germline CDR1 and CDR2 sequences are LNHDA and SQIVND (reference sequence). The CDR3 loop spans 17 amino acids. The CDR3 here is CASSIDGSWRGLYGYTF. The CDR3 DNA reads TGTGCCAGTAGTATAGACGGGTCATGGAGGGGATTATATGGCTACACCTTC.

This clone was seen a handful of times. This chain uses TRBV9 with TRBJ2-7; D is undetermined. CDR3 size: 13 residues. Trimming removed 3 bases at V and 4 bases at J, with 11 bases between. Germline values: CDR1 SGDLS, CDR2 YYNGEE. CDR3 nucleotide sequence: TGTGCCAGCAGCGGGAGTTACGGGTACGAGCAGTACTTC. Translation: CASSGSYGYEQYF.

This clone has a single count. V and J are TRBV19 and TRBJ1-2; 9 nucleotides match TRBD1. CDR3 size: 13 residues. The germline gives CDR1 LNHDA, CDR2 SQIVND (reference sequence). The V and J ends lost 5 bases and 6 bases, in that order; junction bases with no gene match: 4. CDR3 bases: TGTGCCAGTAGTGGGGACAGGGACCATGGCTACACCTTC. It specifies CASSGDRDHGYTF.

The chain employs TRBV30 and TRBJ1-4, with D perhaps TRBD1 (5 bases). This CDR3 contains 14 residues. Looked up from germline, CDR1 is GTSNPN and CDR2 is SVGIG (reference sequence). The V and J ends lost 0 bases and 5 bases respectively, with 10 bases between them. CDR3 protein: CAWSVGHSNEKLFF. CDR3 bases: TGTGCCTGGAGTGTTGGACACTCGAATGAAAAACTGTTTTTT.

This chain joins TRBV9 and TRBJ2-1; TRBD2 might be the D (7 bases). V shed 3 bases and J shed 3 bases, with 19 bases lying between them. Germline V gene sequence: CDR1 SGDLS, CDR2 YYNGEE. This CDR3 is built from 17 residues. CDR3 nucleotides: TGTGCCAGCAGCGGGGGGGGGCAGAAGCGGGACTACAATGAGCAGTTCTTC. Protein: CASSGGGQKRDYNEQFF.

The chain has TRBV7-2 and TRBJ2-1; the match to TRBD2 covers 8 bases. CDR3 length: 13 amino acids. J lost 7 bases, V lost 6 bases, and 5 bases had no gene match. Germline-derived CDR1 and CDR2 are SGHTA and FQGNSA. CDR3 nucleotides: TGTGCCAGCAGGGAGGGCGGGGGGAATGAGCAGTTCTTC. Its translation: CASREGGGNEQFF.

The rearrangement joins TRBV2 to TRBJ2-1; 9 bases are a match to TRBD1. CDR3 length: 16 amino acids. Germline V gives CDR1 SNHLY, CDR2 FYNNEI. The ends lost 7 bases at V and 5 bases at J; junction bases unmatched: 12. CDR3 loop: CASMGQGFGNNNEQFF. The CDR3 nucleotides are TGTGCCAGCATGGGACAGGGCTTTGGGAATAACAATGAGCAGTTCTTC. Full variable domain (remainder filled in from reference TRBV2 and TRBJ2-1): EPEVTQTPSHQVTQMGQEVILRCVPISNHLYFYWYRQILGQKVEFLVSFYNNEISEKSEIFDDQFSVERPDGSNFTLKIRSTKLEDSAMYFCASMGQGFGNNNEQFFGPGTRLTVL.

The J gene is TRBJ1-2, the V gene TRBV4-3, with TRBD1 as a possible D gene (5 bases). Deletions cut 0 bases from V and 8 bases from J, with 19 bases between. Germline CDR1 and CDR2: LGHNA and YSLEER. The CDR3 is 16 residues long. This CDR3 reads CASSQEAGLGGPGYTF. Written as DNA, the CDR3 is TGCGCCAGCAGCCAAGAAGCCGGGTTGGGGGGTCCAGGCTACACCTTC.

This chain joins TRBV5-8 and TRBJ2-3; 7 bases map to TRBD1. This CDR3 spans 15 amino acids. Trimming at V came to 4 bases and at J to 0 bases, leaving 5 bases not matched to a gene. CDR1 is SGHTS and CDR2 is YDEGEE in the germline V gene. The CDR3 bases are TGTGCCAGCAGCCGAAGACAGGGAAGCACAGATACGCAGTATTTT. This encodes CASSRRQGSTDTQYF.

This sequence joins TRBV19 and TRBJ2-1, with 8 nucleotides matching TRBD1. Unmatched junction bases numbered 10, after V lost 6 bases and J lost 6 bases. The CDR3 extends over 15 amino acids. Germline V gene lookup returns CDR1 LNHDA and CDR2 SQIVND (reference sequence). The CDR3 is CASSFMTGAINEQFF. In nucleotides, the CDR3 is TGTGCCAGTAGCTTCATGACAGGGGCCATCAATGAGCAGTTCTTC.

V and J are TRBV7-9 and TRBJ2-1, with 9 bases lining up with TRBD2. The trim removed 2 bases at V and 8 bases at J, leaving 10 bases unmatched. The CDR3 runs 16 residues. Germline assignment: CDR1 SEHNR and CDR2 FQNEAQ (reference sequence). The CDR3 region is CASSLSGREGSDEQFF. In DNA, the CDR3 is TGTGCCAGCAGCTTATCCGGGCGGGAGGGCTCGGATGAGCAGTTCTTC.

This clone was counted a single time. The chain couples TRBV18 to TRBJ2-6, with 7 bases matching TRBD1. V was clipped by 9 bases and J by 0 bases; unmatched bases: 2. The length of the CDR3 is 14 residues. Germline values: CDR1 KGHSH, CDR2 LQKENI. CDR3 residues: CASYRGSGANVLTF. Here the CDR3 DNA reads TGTGCCAGTTACAGGGGCTCTGGGGCCAACGTCCTGACTTTC.

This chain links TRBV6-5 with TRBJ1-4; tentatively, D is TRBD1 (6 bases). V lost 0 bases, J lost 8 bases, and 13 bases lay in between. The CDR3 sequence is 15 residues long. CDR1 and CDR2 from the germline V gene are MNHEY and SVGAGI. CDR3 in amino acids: CASSYSTGGGEKLFF. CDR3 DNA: TGTGCCAGCAGTTACTCGACAGGAGGCGGAGAAAAACTGTTTTTT.

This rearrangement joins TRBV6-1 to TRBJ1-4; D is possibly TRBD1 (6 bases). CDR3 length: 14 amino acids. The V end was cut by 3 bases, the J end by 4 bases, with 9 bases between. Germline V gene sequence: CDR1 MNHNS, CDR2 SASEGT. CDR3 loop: CASSDTGRNEKLFF. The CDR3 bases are TGTGCCAGCAGTGACACAGGGCGTAATGAAAAACTGTTTTTT.

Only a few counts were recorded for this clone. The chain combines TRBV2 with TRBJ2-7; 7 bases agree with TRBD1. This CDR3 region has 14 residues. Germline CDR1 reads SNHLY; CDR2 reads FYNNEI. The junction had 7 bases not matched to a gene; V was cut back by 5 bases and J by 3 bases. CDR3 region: CASSWSGGLYEQYF. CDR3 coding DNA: TGTGCCAGCAGTTGGTCAGGGGGTCTCTACGAGCAGTACTTC. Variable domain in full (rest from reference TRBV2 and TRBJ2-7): EPEVTQTPSHQVTQMGQEVILRCVPISNHLYFYWYRQILGQKVEFLVSFYNNEISEKSEIFDDQFSVERPDGSNFTLKIRSTKLEDSAMYFCASSWSGGLYEQYFGPGTRLTVT.

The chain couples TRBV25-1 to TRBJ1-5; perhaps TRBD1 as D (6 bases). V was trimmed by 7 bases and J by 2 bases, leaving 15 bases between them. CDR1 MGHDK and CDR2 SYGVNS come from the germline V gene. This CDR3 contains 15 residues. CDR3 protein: CASNQTGPGNQPQHF. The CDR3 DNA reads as TGTGCCAGCAACCAAACAGGGCCCGGCAATCAGCCCCAGCATTTT.

The CDR3 DNA sequence: TGTGCCAGCAGCTTGTCACTATACAATGAGCAGTTCTTC. Protein: CASSLSLYNEQFF. The gene calls are TRBV11-2 and TRBJ2-1; no clear D. Germline V lookup: CDR1 SGHAT, CDR2 FQNNGV. V lost 3 bases to trimming and J lost 4 bases, with 7 bases between them. The CDR3 length is 13 residues.

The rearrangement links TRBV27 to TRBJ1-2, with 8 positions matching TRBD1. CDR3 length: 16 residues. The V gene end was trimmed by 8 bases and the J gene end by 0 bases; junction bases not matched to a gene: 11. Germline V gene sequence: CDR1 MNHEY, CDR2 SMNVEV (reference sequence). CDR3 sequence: CASGSRTGHTNYGYTF. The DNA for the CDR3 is TGTGCCAGCGGGTCCAGGACAGGGCATACTAACTATGGCTACACCTTC.

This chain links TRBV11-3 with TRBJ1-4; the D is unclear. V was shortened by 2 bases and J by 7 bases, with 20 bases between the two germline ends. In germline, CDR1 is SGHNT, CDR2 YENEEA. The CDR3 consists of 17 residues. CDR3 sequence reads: CASSLSLTKGAVEKLFF. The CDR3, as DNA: TGTGCCAGCAGCTTATCTCTTACGAAGGGAGCGGTTGAAAAACTGTTTTTT. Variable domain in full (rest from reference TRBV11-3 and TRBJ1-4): EAGVVQSPRYKIIEKKQPVAFWCNPISGHNTLYWYLQNLGQGPELLIRYENEEAVDDSQLPKDRFSAERLKGVDSTLKIQPAELGDSAVYLCASSLSLTKGAVEKLFFGSGTQLSVL.

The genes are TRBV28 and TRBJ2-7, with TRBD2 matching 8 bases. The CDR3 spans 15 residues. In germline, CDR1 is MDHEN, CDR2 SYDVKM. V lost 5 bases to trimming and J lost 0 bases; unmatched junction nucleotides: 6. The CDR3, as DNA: TGTGCCAGCAGTAGCTTCAGCGGGAGCTCCTACGAGCAGTACTTC. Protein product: CASSSFSGSSYEQYF.